The TCR beta chain described here comes from a study of spatial heterogeneity in lung cancer (dated by TCRdb to between 2018 and 2020). At the level of the whole study: Donors were 72 patients with early-stage, untreated non-small cell lung cancer from the lung TRACERx cohort. More beta-chain than alpha-chain transcripts were consistently detected, likely reflecting higher beta-chain transcript abundance. Both alpha and beta chains were TCR-sequenced in 200 to 250 tumor regions, approximately 68 matched nontumor lung samples and over 55 PBMC samples obtained at surgery. The study quantitatively compared TCR alpha and beta repertoires across multiple tumor regions, matched nontumor lung and blood in non-small cell lung cancer. Nonsynonymous mutation counts, determined by whole-exome sequencing of tumor tissue, were related to TCR repertoire features. Follow-up PBMC samples were sequenced whenever the samples were available, and the median time to follow-up was roughly two years after resection. In the raw uncorrected reads, each unique combination of TCR and UMI appeared on average more than ten times. Results and caveats for the whole study, not just this receptor: Ubiquitous expanded tumor TCRs showed up in blood more often at tumor resection than at routine follow-up. Confirming at a functional level the hypothesis that regional TCRs recognize regional mutations was considered to require additional single-cell paired TCR alpha and beta sequencing. Only 14 to 15 patients were included in comparisons of baseline and follow-up blood repertoires.

The CDR3, from cysteine to phenylalanine, totals 14 residues. Only the CDR3 region is kept as DNA, spanning 42 bases read in frame from base 1. Based on the germline V gene, the CDR1 and CDR2 sequences are KGHDR and SFDVKD. This clonotype was picked up one time. What this receptor recognizes is not known. The junction shows a germline mismatch at one end, possibly a read error. The protocol used for the library was 5' RACE. The data were produced on a NextSeq 500. To allow correction of PCR and sequencing errors, the TCR library protocol tagged every TCR cDNA molecule with a unique molecular identifier. The authors' pipeline ran thus. Decombinator tools were used for TCR identification, UMI-based error correction and CDR3 extraction. TCRs above a frequency of 2 per 1,000, corresponding to the top 1% of the tumor frequency distribution, were defined as expanded. Each repertoire was subsampled 100 times to 5,000 TCRs, after which Renyi diversity was computed with the R vegan package. To build CDR3 similarity networks, amino acid triplet string-kernel similarity was used, and CDR3s were connected when their pairwise similarity was above 0.82. TCRdb applied fastp at Q25 and MiXCR to the public reads, then kept only in-frame beta chains. Each CDR3 protein gets just one entry, which takes the most common genes and DNA from the rows behind it. In this record, the V and J calls reflect TCRdb's handling and not the investigators' own analysis. The sample profile shows tens of thousands of distinct CDR3 sequences; around 7.7% of them were found once. The ten largest clones capture approximately 40% of the sample.

The sample's time point, from its label and the paper: blood at routine non-recurrence follow-up after resection. Whole RNA extracted from tumor and nontumor lung tissue, or from cryopreserved PBMC samples, was used for TCR sequencing without cell sorting. Only patients with enough RNA available from two or more tumor regions were chosen for TCR sequencing. The input for sequencing was PBMCs, taken at follow-up. The receptor was isolated from a female donor with early-stage non-small cell lung cancer. The rearrangement joined TRBV24-1 to TRBJ2-2; the D gene cannot be named for sure. At the DNA level, the sequence is TGTGCCACCAGTGGGGCGGCGAACACCCGGGAGCTGTTTTTT. This encodes CATSGAANTRELFF.